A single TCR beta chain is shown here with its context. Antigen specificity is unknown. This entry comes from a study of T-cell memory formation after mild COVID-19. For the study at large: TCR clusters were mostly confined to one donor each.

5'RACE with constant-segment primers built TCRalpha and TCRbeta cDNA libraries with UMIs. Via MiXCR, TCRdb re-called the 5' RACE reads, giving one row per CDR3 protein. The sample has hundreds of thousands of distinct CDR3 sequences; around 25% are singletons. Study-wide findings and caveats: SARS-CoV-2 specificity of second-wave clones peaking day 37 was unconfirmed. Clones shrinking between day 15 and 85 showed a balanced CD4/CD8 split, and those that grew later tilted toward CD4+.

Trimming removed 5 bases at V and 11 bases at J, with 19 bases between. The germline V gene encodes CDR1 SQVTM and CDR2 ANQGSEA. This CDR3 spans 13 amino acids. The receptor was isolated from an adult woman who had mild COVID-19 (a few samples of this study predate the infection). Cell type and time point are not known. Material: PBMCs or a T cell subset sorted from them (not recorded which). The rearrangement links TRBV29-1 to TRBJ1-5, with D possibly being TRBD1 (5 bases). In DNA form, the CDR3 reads TGCAGCGTTCTGACAGAAGGGGAATCAGCCCAGCATTTT. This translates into CSVLTEGESAQHF.